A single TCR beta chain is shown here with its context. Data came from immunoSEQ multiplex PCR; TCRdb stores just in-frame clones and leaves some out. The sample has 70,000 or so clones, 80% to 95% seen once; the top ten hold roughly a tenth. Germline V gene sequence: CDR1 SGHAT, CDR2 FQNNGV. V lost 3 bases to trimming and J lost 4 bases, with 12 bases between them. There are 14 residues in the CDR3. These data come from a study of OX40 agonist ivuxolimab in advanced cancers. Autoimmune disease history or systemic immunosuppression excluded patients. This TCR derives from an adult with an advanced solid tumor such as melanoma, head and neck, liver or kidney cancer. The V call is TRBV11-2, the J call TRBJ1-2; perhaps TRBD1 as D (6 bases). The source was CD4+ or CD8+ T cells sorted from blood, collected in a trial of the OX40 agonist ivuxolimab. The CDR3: CASSLGGPPYGYTF. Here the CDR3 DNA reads TGTGCCAGCAGCTTGGGGGGCCCACCCTATGGCTACACCTTC.